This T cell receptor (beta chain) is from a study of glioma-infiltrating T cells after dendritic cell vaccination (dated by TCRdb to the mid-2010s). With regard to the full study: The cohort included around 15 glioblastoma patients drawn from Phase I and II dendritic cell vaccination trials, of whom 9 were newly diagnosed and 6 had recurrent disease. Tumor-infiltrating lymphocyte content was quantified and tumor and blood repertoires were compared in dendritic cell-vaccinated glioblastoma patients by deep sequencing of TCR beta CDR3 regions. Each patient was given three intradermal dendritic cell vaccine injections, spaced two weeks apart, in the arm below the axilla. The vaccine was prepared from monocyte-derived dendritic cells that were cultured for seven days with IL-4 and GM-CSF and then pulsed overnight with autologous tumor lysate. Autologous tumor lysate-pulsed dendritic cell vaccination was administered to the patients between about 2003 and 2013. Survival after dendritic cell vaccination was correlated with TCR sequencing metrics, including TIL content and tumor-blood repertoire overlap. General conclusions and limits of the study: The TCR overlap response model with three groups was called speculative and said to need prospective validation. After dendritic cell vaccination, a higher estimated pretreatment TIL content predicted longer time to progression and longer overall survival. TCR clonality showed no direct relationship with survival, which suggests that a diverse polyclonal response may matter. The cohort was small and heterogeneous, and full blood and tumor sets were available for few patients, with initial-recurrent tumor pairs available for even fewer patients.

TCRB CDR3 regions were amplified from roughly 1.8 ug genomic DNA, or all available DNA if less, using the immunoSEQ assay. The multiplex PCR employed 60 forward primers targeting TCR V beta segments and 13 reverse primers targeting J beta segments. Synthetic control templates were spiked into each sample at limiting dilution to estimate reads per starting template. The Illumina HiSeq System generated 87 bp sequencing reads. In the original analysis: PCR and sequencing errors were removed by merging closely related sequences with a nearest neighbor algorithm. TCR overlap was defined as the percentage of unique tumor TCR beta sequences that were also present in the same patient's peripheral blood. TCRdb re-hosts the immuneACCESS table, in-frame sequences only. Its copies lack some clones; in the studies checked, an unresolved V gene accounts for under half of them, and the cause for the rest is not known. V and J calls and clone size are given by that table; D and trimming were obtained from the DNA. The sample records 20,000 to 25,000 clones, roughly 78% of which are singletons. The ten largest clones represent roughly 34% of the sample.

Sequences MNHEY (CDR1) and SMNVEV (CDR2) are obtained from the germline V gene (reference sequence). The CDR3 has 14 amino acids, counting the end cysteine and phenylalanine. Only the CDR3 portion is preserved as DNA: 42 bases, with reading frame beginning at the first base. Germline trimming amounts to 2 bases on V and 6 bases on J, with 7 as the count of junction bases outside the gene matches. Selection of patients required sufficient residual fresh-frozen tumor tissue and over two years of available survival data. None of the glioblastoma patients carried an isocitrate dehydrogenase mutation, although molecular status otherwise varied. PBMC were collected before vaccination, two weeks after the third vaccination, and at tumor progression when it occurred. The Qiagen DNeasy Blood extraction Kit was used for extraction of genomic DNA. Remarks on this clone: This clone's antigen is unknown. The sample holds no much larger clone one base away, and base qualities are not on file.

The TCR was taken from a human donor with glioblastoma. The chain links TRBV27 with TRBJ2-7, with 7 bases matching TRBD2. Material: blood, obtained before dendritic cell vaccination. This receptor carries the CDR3 CASSLTEAGVEQYF. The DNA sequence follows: TGTGCCAGCAGTTTAACCGAGGCGGGGGTCGAGCAGTACTTC.